This entry describes one T cell receptor beta chain. In the original processing: Estimates of nucleated cell counts were drawn from the amplification of reference gene primers. Clones were read by immunoSEQ multiplex PCR, and TCRdb kept only the in-frame ones, dropping some. The V and J calls and clone size were taken over from that table, and D and trimming were inferred from the DNA. The sample lists around 310,000 clones; about nine tenths were seen once. The germline V gene encodes CDR1 SEHNR and CDR2 FQNEAQ (reference sequence). The CDR3 is 16 amino acids. Trimming pared 5 bases from V and 4 bases from J, leaving 20 bases between. This specimen comes from a study of blood T cell repertoires in COVID-19. Study background: The analysed material was cDNA or gDNA that came from T cells, B-cell-depleted T cells, or PBMCs.

Clinical history reported by participants formed the basis on which cohorts were assigned. Cohort 3 recovered donors had two negative PCRs, clearance, or symptom resolution. The chain couples TRBV7-9 to TRBJ1-2; possible D gene TRBD1, 6 bases. The clonotype originates from a woman in her forties who had recovered from COVID-19. Input material: PBMCs or T cells enriched from blood (not recorded which). The CDR3 region is CASSPSWTEALYGYTF. Here the CDR3 DNA reads TGTGCCAGCAGCCCCAGTTGGACAGAGGCTCTCTATGGCTACACCTTC.